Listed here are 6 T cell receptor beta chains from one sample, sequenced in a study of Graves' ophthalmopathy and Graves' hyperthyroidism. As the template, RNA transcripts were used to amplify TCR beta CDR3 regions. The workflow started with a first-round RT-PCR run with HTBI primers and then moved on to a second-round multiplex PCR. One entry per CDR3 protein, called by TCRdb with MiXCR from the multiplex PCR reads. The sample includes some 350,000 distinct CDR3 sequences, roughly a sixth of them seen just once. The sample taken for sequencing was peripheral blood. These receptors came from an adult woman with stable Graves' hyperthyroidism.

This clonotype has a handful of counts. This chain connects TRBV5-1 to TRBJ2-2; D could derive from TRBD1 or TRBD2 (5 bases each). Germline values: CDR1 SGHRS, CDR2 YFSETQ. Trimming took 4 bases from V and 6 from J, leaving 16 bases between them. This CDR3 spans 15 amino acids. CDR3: CASSPDKTRAGELFF. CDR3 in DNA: TGCGCCAGCAGCCCGGACAAAACGAGGGCCGGGGAGCTGTTTTTT. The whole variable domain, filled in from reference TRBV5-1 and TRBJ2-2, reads KAGVTQTPRYLIKTRGQQVTLSCSPISGHRSVSWYQQTPGQGLQFLFEYFSETQRNKGNFPGRFSGRQFSNSRSEMNVSTLELGDSALYLCASSPDKTRAGELFFGEGSRLTVL.

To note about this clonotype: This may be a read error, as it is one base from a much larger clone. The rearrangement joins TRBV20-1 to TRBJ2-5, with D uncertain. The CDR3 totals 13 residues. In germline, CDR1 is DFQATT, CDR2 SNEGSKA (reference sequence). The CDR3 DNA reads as TGCAGTGCTAGAGATCCTAAGAAAGAGACCAAGTACTTC. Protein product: CSARDPKKETKYF.

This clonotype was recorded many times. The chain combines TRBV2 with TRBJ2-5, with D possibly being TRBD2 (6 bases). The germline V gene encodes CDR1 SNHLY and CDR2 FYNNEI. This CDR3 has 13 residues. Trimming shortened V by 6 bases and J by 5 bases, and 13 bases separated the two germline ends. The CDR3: CASRDGRAETQYF. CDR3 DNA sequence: TGTGCCAGCAGGGACGGGAGAGCGGAGACCCAGTACTTC.

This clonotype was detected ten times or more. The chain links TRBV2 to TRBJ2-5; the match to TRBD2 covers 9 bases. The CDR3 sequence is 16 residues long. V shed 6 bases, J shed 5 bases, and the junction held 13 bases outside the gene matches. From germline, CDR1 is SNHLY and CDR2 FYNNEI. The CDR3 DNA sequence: TGTGCCAGCAGAGCATTGCGGGAGGGCCCTGGCGAGACCCAGTACTTC. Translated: CASRALREGPGETQYF.

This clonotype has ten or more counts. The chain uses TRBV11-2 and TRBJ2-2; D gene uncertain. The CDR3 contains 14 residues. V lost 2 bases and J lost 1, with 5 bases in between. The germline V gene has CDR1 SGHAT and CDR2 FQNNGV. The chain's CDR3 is CASSLTLNTGELFF. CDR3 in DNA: TGTGCCAGCAGCTTAACCCTGAACACCGGGGAGCTGTTTTTT. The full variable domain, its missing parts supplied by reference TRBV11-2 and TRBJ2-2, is EAGVAQSPRYKIIEKRQSVAFWCNPISGHATLYWYQQILGQGPKLLIQFQNNGVVDDSQLPKDRFSAERLKGVDSTLKIQPAKLEDSAVYLCASSLTLNTGELFFGEGSRLTVL.

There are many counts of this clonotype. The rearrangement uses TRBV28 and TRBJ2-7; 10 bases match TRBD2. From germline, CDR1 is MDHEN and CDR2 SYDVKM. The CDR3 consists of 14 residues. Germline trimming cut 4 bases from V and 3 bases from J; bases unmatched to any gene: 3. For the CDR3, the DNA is TGTGCCAGCAGTTCGACTAGCGGGCACTACGAGCAGTACTTC. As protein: CASSSTSGHYEQYF.